The clone carrying this T cell receptor (beta chain) was seen many times. Its antigen is currently unknown. Investigators reverse transcribed all isolated RNA, so they sequenced expressed TCRB transcripts. This table comes from immunoSEQ multiplex PCR, and its TCRdb copy is limited to in-frame clones, with some not included. Among 300,000 to 400,000 clones listed, over 8.5% were seen once. The data derive from a study of beta chain features in type 1 diabetes. Overall study results and limits: Diminished insertions and augmented deletions at VDJ junctions characterized type 1 diabetes patients. Researchers cautioned that cDNA sequencing could over-represent cells with high TCR expression. The study found that naive, central memory and Treg TCRB repertoires appeared more similar in patients than in healthy donors. TCRB CDR3s from Type 1 diabetes patients were moderately but significantly shorter in all four CD4+ subsets.

Trimming shortened V by 5 bases and J by 7 bases, and 14 bases separated the two germline ends. The germline V gene has CDR1 SGHTA and CDR2 FQGTGA. This CDR3 is built from 13 residues. The chain combines TRBV7-3 with TRBJ2-5; the D call may be TRBD1 or TRBD2 (6 bases each). Sequenced sample: central memory CD4+ T cells from blood. The sequence was collected from a man aged 30 to 45 with type 1 diabetes. The chain's CDR3 is CASSPGGERTQYF. The CDR3 region has the DNA TGTGCCAGCAGCCCCGGGGGCGAGCGGACCCAGTACTTC.